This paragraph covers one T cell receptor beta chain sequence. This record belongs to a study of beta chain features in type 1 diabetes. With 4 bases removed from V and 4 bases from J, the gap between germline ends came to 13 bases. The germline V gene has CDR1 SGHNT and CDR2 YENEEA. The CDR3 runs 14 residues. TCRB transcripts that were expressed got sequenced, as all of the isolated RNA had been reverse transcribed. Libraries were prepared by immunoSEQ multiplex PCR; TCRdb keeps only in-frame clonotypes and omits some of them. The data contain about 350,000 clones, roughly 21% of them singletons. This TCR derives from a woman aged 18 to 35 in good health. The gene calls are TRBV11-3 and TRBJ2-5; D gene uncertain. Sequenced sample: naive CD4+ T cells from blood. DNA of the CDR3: TGTGCCAGCAGCTCCCTTCGGCGGCCAGAGACCCAGTACTTC. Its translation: CASSSLRRPETQYF.